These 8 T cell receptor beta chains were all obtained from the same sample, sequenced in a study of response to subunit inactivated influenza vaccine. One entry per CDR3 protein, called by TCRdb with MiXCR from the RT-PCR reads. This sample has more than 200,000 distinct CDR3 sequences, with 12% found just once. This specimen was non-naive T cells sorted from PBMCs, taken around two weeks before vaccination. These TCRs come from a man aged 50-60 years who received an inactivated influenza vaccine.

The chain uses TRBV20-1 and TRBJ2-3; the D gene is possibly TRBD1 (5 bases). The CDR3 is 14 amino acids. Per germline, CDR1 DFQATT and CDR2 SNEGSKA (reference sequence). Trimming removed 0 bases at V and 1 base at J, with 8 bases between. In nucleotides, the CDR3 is TGCAGTGCTAGAGATCTAGGGGGCACAGATACGCAGTATTTT. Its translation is CSARDLGGTDTQYF.

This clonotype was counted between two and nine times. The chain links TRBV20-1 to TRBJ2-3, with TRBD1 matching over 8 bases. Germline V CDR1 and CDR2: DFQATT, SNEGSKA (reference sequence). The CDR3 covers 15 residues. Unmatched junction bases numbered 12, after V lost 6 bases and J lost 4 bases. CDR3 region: CSAPPSDRVSDTQYF. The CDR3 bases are TGCAGTGCCCCGCCTTCGGACAGGGTCTCAGATACGCAGTATTTT.

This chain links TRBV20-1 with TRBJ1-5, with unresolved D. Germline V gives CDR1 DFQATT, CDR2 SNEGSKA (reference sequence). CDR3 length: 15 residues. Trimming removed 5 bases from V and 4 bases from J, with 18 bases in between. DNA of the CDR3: TGCAGTGCTCCCGCGGGTGGCAGGCCAAATCAGCCCCAGCATTTT. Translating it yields CSAPAGGRPNQPQHF.

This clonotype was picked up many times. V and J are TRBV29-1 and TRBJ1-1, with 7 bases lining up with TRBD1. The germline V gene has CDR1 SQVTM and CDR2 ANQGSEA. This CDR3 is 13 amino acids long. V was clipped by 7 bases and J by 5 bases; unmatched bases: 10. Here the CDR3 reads CSGLGGRGTEAFF. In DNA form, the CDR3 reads TGCAGCGGGCTTGGTGGCAGGGGGACTGAAGCTTTCTTT.

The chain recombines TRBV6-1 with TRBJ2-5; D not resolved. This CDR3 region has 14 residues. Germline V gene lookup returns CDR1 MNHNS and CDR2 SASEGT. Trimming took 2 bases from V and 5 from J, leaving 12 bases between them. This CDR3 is CASSEPGPRETQYF. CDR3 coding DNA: TGTGCCAGCAGTGAACCCGGGCCTCGGGAGACCCAGTACTTC.

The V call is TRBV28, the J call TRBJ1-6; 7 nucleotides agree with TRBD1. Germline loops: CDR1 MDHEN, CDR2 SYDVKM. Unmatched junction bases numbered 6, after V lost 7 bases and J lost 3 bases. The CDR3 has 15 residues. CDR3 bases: TGTGCCAGCAATACAGGGGTCCTCTATAATTCACCCCTCCACTTT. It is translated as CASNTGVLYNSPLHF.

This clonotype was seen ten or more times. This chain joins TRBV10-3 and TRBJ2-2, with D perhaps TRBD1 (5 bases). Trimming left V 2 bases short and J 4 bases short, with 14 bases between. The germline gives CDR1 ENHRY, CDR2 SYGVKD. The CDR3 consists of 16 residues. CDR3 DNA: TGTGCCATCAGTGAGGCCCCAGGGATGCGCACCGGGGAGCTGTTTTTT. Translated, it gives CAISEAPGMRTGELFF.

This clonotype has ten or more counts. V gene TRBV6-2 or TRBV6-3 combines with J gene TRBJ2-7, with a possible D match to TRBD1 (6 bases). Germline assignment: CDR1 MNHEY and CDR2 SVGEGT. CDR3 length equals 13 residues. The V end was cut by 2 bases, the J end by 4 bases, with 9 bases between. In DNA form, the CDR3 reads TGTGCCAGCAGTTACAGCCAGGGGTACGAGCAGTACTTC. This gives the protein CASSYSQGYEQYF.